The rows below give T cell receptor beta chains drawn from one sample of a study of CD8+ T cells in alopecia areata. Here immunoSEQ multiplex PCR was the method, and the copy in TCRdb shows in-frame clones only, minus some. The repertoire consists of 87,000 or so clones, with about three quarters occurring once and the leading ten covering roughly 17%. The sample here was CD8+ T cells sorted from blood, taken around week 44, from a patient treated with tofacitinib. The receptor set was obtained from a human donor with alopecia areata. Each CDR3 is given with its conserved first and last residue. Fields, in order: J gene, V gene, clone size, D gene, CDR3 protein, CDR3 DNA. The D gene is left open where the match is weak. Part of the rows lack a size; the others show once, few, many or a class for expanded clones.

>TRBJ2-1|TRBV5-4|-|TRBD2
CASRDLGTSKEGEQFF
TGTGCCAGCAGGGACTTAGGGACTAGCAAGGAAGGTGAGCAGTTCTTC
>TRBJ2-3|TRBV7-9|once|-
CASSFPIEDTQYF
TGTGCCAGCAGCTTCCCTATAGAGGATACGCAGTATTTT
>TRBJ2-1|TRBV15|-|TRBD2
CATSTPAGGTSGAAWGTEQFF
TGTGCCACCAGCACCCCCGCCGGCGGGACTAGCGGGGCCGCCTGGGGCACTGAGCAGTTCTTC
>TRBJ1-1|TRBV28|-|TRBD1
CASSFVLGQDAFF
TGTGCCAGCAGTTTCGTCCTAGGACAGGACGCTTTCTTT
>TRBJ2-1|TRBV7-6|-|TRBD2
CASSFTSGGSYNEQFF
TGTGCCAGCAGCTTCACTAGCGGGGGATCCTACAATGAGCAGTTCTTC
>TRBJ2-1|TRBV7-9|few|-
CASSLGRGTNNEQFF
TGTGCCAGCAGCTTAGGCCGCGGAACAAACAATGAGCAGTTCTTC
>TRBJ1-5|TRBV7-8|-|TRBD1
CASSPIGTGGNQPQHF
TGTGCCAGCAGCCCGATCGGGACAGGGGGGAATCAGCCCCAGCATTTT
>TRBJ2-3|TRBV11-2|few|-
CASSSRPGGRADTQYF
TGTGCCAGCAGCTCACGCCCGGGGGGCCGGGCAGATACGCAGTATTTT
>TRBJ2-7|TRBV29-1|-|-
CSAAGSSYEQYF
TGCAGCGCCGCAGGGAGCTCCTACGAGCAGTACTTC
>TRBJ2-7|TRBV4-3|-|-
CASSQDFQGSYEQYF
TGCGCCAGCAGCCAAGATTTTCAGGGTTCCTACGAGCAGTACTTC
>TRBJ2-3|TRBV11-2|-|-
CASSLASRGTDTQYF
TGTGCCAGCAGCTTAGCTTCCCGGGGCACAGATACGCAGTATTTT
>TRBJ2-3|TRBV5-4|-|TRBD2
CASSLGGGVTDTQYF
TGTGCCAGCAGCTTGGGCGGGGGAGTCACAGATACGCAGTATTTT
>TRBJ2-1|TRBV7-8|-|TRBD2
CASSFIRLAVDSYNEQFF
TGTGCCAGCAGCTTCATAAGACTAGCGGTCGACTCCTACAATGAGCAGTTCTTC
>TRBJ2-1|TRBV18|-|-
CASSHDRDTSYNEQFF
TGTGCCAGCTCCCACGACCGGGACACGTCCTACAATGAGCAGTTCTTC
>TRBJ2-7|TRBV7-9|few|-
CASSSNDFPYEQYF
TGTGCCAGCAGCTCAAATGATTTTCCCTACGAGCAGTACTTC
>TRBJ2-7|TRBV4-3|-|-
CASSRSTGEYEQYF
TGCGCCAGCAGCCGCTCCACCGGAGAATACGAGCAGTACTTC
>TRBJ2-1|TRBV27|-|TRBD2
CASSLLSSGGGNEQFF
TGTGCCAGCAGTTTATTGTCTAGCGGGGGGGGAAATGAGCAGTTCTTC
>TRBJ2-7|TRBV29-1|few|TRBD2
CSAVTSGGMYSSYEQYF
TGCAGCGCCGTCACTAGCGGGGGGATGTACTCTTCCTACGAGCAGTACTTC
>TRBJ2-2|TRBV7-8|-|-
CASSLLDTATGELFF
TGTGCCAGCAGCCTCCTAGACACGGCAACCGGGGAGCTGTTTTTT
>TRBJ1-5|TRBV5-6|few|-
CASSLTSNQPQHF
TGTGCCAGCAGCTTGACTAGCAATCAGCCCCAGCATTTT
>TRBJ1-6|TRBV14|few|-
CASSQDHSVNSPLHF
TGTGCCAGCAGCCAAGACCACAGTGTTAATTCACCCCTCCACTTT
>TRBJ2-7|TRBV13|-|-
CASSLAGSSYYEQYF
TGTGCCAGCAGCTTAGCTGGGAGTTCCTACTACGAGCAGTACTTC
>TRBJ2-1|TRBV12-5|-|TRBD2
CASGLNSGGAIKNEQFF
TGTGCTAGTGGTTTAAATAGCGGGGGGGCGATAAAAAATGAGCAGTTCTTC
>TRBJ1-5|TRBV4-3|-|-
CASSQDRAGYQPQHF
TGCGCCAGCAGCCAAGACAGGGCAGGATATCAGCCCCAGCATTTT
>TRBJ1-1|TRBV29-1|-|-
CSAPGLSNTEAFF
TGCAGCGCCCCGGGGCTATCGAACACTGAAGCTTTCTTT
>TRBJ1-1|TRBV30|-|-
CAWTAGGEAFF
TGTGCCTGGACTGCGGGAGGTGAAGCTTTCTTT
>TRBJ2-1|TRBV2|-|-
CASSLTNNEQFF
TGTGCCAGCAGTCTGACTAACAATGAGCAGTTCTTC
>TRBJ2-7|TRBV10-3|-|TRBD1
CAISESTGGYEQYF
TGTGCCATCAGTGAGTCGACAGGGGGCTACGAGCAGTACTTC
>TRBJ1-5|TRBV9|-|-
CASSQAPGKPQHF
TGTGCCAGCAGCCAAGCCCCTGGGAAGCCCCAGCATTTT
>TRBJ2-5|TRBV30|-|-
CAWIPGAGETQYF
TGTGCCTGGATTCCGGGAGCAGGAGAGACCCAGTACTTC
>TRBJ2-1|TRBV29-1|few|-
CSVVTSSYNEQFF
TGCAGCGTTGTCACTAGCTCCTACAATGAGCAGTTCTTC
>TRBJ1-2|TRBV7-2|-|-
CASSLSATGYTF
TGTGCCAGCAGCTTATCAGCGACTGGCTACACCTTC
>TRBJ2-7|TRBV29-1|-|-
CSVEGGTSYEQYF
TGCAGCGTTGAAGGAGGGACCTCCTACGAGCAGTACTTC
>TRBJ2-7|TRBV21-1|-|-
CASTPQKRLPYEQYF
TGTGCCAGCACCCCACAGAAACGGCTTCCCTACGAGCAGTACTTC
>TRBJ2-3|TRBV6-5|-|TRBD2
CASSYGGGADTQYF
TGTGCCAGCAGTTACGGCGGGGGGGCAGATACGCAGTATTTT
>TRBJ1-2|TRBV29-1|few|-
CSVRPDSQGPYTF
TGCAGCGTGCGCCCCGACAGTCAGGGGCCCTACACCTTC
>TRBJ1-5|TRBV27|-|-
CASSPSSGDGNQPQHF
TGTGCCAGCAGCCCCTCGTCCGGGGACGGCAATCAGCCCCAGCATTTT
>TRBJ2-7|TRBV4-3|few|-
CASSQDIGPGPYEQYF
TGCGCCAGCAGCCAAGATATAGGGCCAGGGCCCTACGAGCAGTACTTC
>TRBJ2-5|TRBV7-8|-|-
CASILGGLEETQYF
TGTGCCAGCATCCTCGGGGGCCTTGAGGAGACCCAGTACTTC
>TRBJ1-5|TRBV2|-|-
CASSPYLQDNQPQHF
TGTGCCAGCAGCCCCTATCTCCAGGACAATCAGCCCCAGCATTTT
>TRBJ2-1|TRBV5-1|-|TRBD2
CASSLAAGGANEQFF
TGCGCCAGCAGCTTGGCTGCCGGGGGGGCCAATGAGCAGTTCTTC
>TRBJ1-1|TRBV28|-|-
CASSLIDGGTEAFF
TGTGCCAGCAGTCTAATAGACGGGGGGACTGAAGCTTTCTTT
>TRBJ1-2|TRBV5-1|-|-
CASSLKIGSYGYTF
TGCGCCAGCAGCTTGAAGATTGGGTCCTATGGCTACACCTTC
>TRBJ1-1|TRBV4-3|-|-
CASSQDPRSNTEAFF
TGCGCCAGCAGCCAAGATCCCAGATCTAACACTGAAGCTTTCTTT
>TRBJ2-1|TRBV30|-|TRBD2
CAGTPGLAGNEQFF
TGTGCCGGAACCCCGGGACTAGCGGGAAATGAGCAGTTCTTC
>TRBJ1-3|TRBV30|-|-
CALGFGVGNTIYF
TGTGCTCTGGGGTTCGGGGTTGGAAACACCATATATTTT
>TRBJ2-7|TRBV5-7|once|TRBD1
CASSLKGGRYEQYF
TGTGCCAGCAGCTTAAAAGGGGGCCGGTACGAGCAGTACTTC
>TRBJ2-1|TRBV7-9|-|-
CASSLLGAFYNEQFF
TGTGCCAGCAGCTTACTGGGGGCATTCTACAATGAGCAGTTCTTC